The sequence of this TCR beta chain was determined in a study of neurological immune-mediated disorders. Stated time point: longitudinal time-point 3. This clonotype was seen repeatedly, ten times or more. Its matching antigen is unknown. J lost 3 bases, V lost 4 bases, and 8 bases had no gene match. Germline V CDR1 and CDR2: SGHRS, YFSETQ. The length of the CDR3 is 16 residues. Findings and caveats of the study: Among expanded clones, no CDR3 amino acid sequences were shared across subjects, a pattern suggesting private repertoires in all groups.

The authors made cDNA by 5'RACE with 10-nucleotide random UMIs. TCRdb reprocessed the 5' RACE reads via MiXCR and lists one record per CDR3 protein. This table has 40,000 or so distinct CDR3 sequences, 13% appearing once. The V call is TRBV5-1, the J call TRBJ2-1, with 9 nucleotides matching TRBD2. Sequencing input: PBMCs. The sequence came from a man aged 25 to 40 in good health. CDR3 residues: CASSQPTTSGYNEQFF. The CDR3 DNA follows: TGCGCCAGCAGCCAACCAACGACTAGCGGCTACAATGAGCAGTTCTTC. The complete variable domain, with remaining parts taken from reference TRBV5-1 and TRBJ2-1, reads KAGVTQTPRYLIKTRGQQVTLSCSPISGHRSVSWYQQTPGQGLQFLFEYFSETQRNKGNFPGRFSGRQFSNSRSEMNVSTLELGDSALYLCASSQPTTSGYNEQFFGPGTRLTVL.